The clone carrying this TCR beta chain showed up just a few times. What it recognizes is unknown. Profiled with immunoSEQ multiplex PCR; TCRdb holds only in-frame clones, not every one. The table includes over 6,000 clones, roughly 79% detected once. The tumor samples were collected prior to definitive surgery or chemotherapy. The CDR3 length is 12 residues. The V gene end was trimmed by 6 bases and the J gene end by 4 bases; junction bases not matched to a gene: 0. Germline CDR1 is MNHEY and CDR2 is SMNVEV (reference sequence). The data were obtained in a study of high-grade serous ovarian cancer treatment subgroups. Study context: Each sample yielded on average 7,494 unique TCR beta rearrangements from some 15,000 reads. Study-wide points: Repertoire analysis covered CDR3 alone, not CDR1 or CDR2. TCR clonal relatedness correlated positively with neoantigen level.

The receptor's source is a human donor with high-grade serous ovarian cancer. The sequenced sample was tumor tissue. The V gene is TRBV27, the J gene TRBJ1-2; TRBD1 matches at 9 bases. This CDR3 reads CASRTGGYGYTF. Here the CDR3 DNA reads TGTGCCAGCAGGACAGGGGGCTATGGCTACACCTTC.